This T cell receptor beta chain was found in a study of a mutant IDH1 vaccine in newly diagnosed glioma. Across the whole study: Vaccine administration was initiated 4-6 weeks following radiotherapy alone, or with temozolomide cycles.

Germline CDR1 MNHNY, CDR2 SVGAGI (reference sequence). Trimming took off 2 bases at V and 1 base at J, with 11 bases between the two ends. The CDR3 runs to 15 residues. On this clone: Antigen: not known.

Sequencing was performed with immunoSEQ multiplex PCR; in TCRdb, only in-frame clones are kept and a portion is missing. The sample lists some 64,000 clones, 80% occurring once. Regarding time point: week 11, during vaccination. All doses held 300 ug of mutant IDH1 20-mer peptide, with topical imiquimod. This chain joins TRBV6-6 and TRBJ2-5; D not certain. The starting material was PBMCs, obtained from a glioma patient whose treatment included an IDH1 peptide vaccine. The sequence came from a man aged 45-65 years with glioma. For the CDR3, the DNA is TGTGCCAGCAGTTACCTCCCGGCGATCCAAGAGACCCAGTACTTC. Translating gives CASSYLPAIQETQYF.